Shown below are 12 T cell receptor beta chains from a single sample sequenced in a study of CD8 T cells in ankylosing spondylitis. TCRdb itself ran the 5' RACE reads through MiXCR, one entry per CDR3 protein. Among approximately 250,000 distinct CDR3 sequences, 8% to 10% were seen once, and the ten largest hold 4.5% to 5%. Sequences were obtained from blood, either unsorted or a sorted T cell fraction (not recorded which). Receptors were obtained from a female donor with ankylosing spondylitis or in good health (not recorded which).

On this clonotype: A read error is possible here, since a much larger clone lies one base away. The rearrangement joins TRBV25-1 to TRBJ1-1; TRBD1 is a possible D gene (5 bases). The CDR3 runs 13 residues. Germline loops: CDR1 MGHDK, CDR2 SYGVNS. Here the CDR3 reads CDSTGGGATEAFF. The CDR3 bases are TGTGACAGCACCGGAGGTGGGGCGACTGAAGCTTTCTTT.

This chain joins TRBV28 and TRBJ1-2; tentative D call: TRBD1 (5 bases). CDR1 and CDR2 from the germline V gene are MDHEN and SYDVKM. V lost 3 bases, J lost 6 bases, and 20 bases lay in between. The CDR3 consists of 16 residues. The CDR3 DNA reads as TGTGCCAGCAGTTTCCCCGGGGCAGACAAACCCCATGGCTACACCTTC. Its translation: CASSFPGADKPHGYTF.

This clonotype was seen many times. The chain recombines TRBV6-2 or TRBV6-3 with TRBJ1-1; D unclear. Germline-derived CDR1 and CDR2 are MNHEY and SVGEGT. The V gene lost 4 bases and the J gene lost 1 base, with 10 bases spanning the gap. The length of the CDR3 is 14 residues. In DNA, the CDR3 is TGTGCCAGCAGTTCGGAACTTCAGAACACTGAAGCTTTCTTT. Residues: CASSSELQNTEAFF.

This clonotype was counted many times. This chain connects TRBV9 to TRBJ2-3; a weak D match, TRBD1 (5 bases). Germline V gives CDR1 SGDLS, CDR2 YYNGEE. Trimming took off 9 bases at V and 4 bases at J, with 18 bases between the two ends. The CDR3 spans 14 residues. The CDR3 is CATTQGTNSDTQYF. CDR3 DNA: TGTGCCACCACGCAGGGAACCAACTCAGATACGCAGTATTTT.

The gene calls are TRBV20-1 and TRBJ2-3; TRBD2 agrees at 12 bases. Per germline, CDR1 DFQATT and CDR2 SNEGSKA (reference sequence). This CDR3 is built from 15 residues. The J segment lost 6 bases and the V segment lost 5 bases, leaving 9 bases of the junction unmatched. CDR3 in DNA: TGCAGTGCTCGAGGACTAGCGGGATTGACTGATACGCAGTATTTT. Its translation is CSARGLAGLTDTQYF.

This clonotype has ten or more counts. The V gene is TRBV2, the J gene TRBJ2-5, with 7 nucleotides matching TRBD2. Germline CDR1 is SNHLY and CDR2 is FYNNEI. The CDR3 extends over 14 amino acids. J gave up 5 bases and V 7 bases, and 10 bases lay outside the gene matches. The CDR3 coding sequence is TGTGCCAGCACTGGCGGGAGAAGGCGGGAGACCCAGTACTTC. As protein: CASTGGRRRETQYF.

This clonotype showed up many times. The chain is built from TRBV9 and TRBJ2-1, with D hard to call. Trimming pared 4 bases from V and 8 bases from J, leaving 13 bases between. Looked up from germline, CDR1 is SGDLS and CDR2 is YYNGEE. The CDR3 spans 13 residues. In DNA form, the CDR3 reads TGTGCCAGCAGCAAACCCACAAGGGATGAGCAGTTCTTC. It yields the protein CASSKPTRDEQFF.

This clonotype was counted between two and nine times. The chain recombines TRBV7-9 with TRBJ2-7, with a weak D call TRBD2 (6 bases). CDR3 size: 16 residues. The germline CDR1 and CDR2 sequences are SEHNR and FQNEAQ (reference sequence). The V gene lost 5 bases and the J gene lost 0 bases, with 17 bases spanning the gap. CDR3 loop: CASSPPGLRSSYEQYF. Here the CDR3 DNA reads TGTGCCAGCAGCCCGCCGGGACTGAGGAGCTCCTACGAGCAGTACTTC.

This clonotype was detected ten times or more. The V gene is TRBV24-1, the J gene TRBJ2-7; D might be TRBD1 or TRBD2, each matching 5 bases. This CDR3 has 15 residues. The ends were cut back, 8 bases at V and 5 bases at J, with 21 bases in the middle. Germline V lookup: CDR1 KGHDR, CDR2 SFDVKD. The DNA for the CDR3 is TGTGCCACCACTTACCTCCCCAGGGAGTCCGACGAGCAGTACTTC. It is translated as CATTYLPRESDEQYF.

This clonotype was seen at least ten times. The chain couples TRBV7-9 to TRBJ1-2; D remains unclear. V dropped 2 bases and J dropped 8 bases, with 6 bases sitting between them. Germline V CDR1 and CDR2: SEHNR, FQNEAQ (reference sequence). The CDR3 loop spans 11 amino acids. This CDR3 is CASSLLEGYTF. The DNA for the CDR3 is TGTGCCAGCAGCTTACTTGAAGGCTACACCTTC. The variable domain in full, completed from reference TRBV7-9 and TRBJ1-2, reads DTGVSQNPRHKITKRGQNVTFRCDPISEHNRLYWYRQTLGQGPEFLTYFQNEAQLEKSRLLSDRFSAERPKGSFSTLEIQRTEQGDSAMYLCASSLLEGYTFGSGTRLTVV.

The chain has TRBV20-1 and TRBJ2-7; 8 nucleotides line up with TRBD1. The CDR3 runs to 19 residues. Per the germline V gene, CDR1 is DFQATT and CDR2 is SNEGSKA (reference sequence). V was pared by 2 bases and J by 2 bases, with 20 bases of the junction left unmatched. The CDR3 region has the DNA TGCAGTGCTAGAAACCGACAGGGGAAGGATAGCGTGCCAGCCTACGAGCAGTACTTC. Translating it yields CSARNRQGKDSVPAYEQYF.

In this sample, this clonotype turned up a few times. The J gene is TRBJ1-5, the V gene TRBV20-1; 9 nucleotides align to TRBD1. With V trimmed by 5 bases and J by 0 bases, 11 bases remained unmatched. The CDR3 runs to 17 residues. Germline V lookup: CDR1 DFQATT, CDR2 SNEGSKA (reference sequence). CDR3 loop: CSALGQGMETSNQPQHF. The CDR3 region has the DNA TGCAGTGCTTTGGGACAGGGAATGGAGACTAGCAATCAGCCCCAGCATTTT.